A selection of T cell receptor beta chains follows, all from one sample in a study of cytomegalovirus exposure and HLA in healthy donors. Using immunoSEQ multiplex PCR, the repertoire was profiled, and TCRdb retains in-frame clones only, with some absent. Its listing shows 170,000 or so clones. The specimen was PBMCs. The receptors stem from a man younger than 45 in good health and CMV-seronegative. Each CDR3 is given with its conserved first and last residue. D genes are given only for firm matches.

CDR3nt	CDR3aa	j_gene	v_gene	d_gene
TGCGCCAGCAGCTTGGGTACTAGCTACGCGGCTAGCACAGATACGCAGTATTTT	CASSLGTSYAASTDTQYF	TRBJ2-3	TRBV5-1	NA
TGTGCCAGCAGCTTGGGAGGGGTGAGTCTAGCGAGGCGCAATGAGCAGTTCTTC	CASSLGGVSLARRNEQFF	TRBJ2-1	TRBV5-6	NA
TGTGCCAGCAGTACCACAGGGGGCCCAAACTATGGCTACACCTTC	CASSTTGGPNYGYTF	TRBJ1-2	TRBV28	TRBD1
TGTGCCAGCAGTCGAGACAGGGGGCAAGAGACCCAGTACTTC	CASSRDRGQETQYF	TRBJ2-5	TRBV6-5	TRBD1
TGCGCCAGCAGTTCGGGGACTACCTACAATGAGCAGTTCTTC	CASSSGTTYNEQFF	TRBJ2-1	TRBV10-1	TRBD2
TGTGCCAGCAGTTTGATAGCGGGAGGCCCTAGGGGGGAGCTGTTTTTT	CASSLIAGGPRGELFF	TRBJ2-2	TRBV28	TRBD2
TGCGCCAGCAGCTCGGGGTCAGGGGCCAACGTCCTGACTTTC	CASSSGSGANVLTF	TRBJ2-6	TRBV5-1	NA
TGTGCCAGCAGTGAAATTGGGCTAGGGAGTGAGCAGTTCTTC	CASSEIGLGSEQFF	TRBJ2-1	TRBV6-5	NA
TGTGCCAGCAGCGACAGGAACCAGAATGAGCAGTTCTTC	CASSDRNQNEQFF	TRBJ2-1	TRBV6-1	NA
TGTGCCAGCAGCCCTTTGACAGGGTTGAACACTGAAGCTTTCTTT	CASSPLTGLNTEAFF	TRBJ1-1	TRBV14	TRBD1
TGTGCCAGCAGTTATTTAGAGATGAACACTGAAGCTTTCTTT	CASSYLEMNTEAFF	TRBJ1-1	TRBV6-5	NA
TGCGCCAGCAGCCAAGATCAGGACAGGAACACTGAAGCTTTCTTT	CASSQDQDRNTEAFF	TRBJ1-1	TRBV4-3	NA
TGTGCCAGCAGTTTTGCCCGCGGGGGCGAGCAGTACTTC	CASSFARGGEQYF	TRBJ2-7	TRBV28	TRBD2
TGTGCCAGCAGACAGGAGTCTACGGCTGGAAACACCATATATTTT	CASRQESTAGNTIYF	TRBJ1-3	TRBV6-5	NA
TGTGCCAGCAGCGTAGATGGGGCCCCAACAGATACGCAGTATTTT	CASSVDGAPTDTQYF	TRBJ2-3	TRBV9	NA
TGTGCCGGGTCCTCGCGCGGGGCCACCTACGAGCAGTACTTC	CAGSSRGATYEQYF	TRBJ2-7	TRBV6-1	NA
TGTGCCAGCAGTCCCACCAGGATAAGAACCGGGGAGCTGTTTTTT	CASSPTRIRTGELFF	TRBJ2-2	TRBV28	NA
TGTGCCACCAGGACTCAAGCTCTGTACGAGCAGTACTTC	CATRTQALYEQYF	TRBJ2-7	TRBV28	NA
TGTGCCAGCAGCTTAGTAGGAGCGGGAGGGGACAATGAGCAGTTCTTC	CASSLVGAGGDNEQFF	TRBJ2-1	TRBV11-2	TRBD2
TGTGCCAGCAGCTTAGCGGGAGAGGCGCAGTATTTT	CASSLAGEAQYF	TRBJ2-3	TRBV2	TRBD2
TGCAGCGTGGGGGGGGACATTCAGTACTTC	CSVGGDIQYF	TRBJ2-4	TRBV29-1	TRBD2
TGTGCCAGCACTAGGACAGGGGGAGATACGCAGTATTTT	CASTRTGGDTQYF	TRBJ2-3	TRBV6-6	TRBD1
TGTGCCAGCAGTTTACAGGGGCCTTACCCCTACGAGCAGTACTTC	CASSLQGPYPYEQYF	TRBJ2-7	TRBV28	NA
TGTGCCAGCAGTGAAAGGGACAGGGTCTTCTTC	CASSERDRVFF	TRBJ1-2	TRBV6-1	TRBD1
TGTGCTAGTGGTTTGTCGGGAGGGAACACCATATATTTT	CASGLSGGNTIYF	TRBJ1-3	TRBV12-5	NA
TGTGCCAGTACCACAGTGAGCTCTGGGGCCAACGTCCTGACTTTC	CASTTVSSGANVLTF	TRBJ2-6	TRBV19	NA
TGTGCCAGCAGCCAAGAGGGAGGGTCGATAGCGGTTACAGATACGCAGTATTTT	CASSQEGGSIAVTDTQYF	TRBJ2-3	TRBV4-2	TRBD2
TGTGCCAGCAGCTCCATGACTAGCAGGAATGAGCAGTTCTTC	CASSSMTSRNEQFF	TRBJ2-1	TRBV7-9	TRBD2
TGTGCCAGCTCAATCGGGACTAGCGTCTATGAGCAGTTCTTC	CASSIGTSVYEQFF	TRBJ2-1	TRBV18	TRBD2
TGTGCCAGCAGCTCCCGGGACAGGGGCGGTGAAGCTTTCTTT	CASSSRDRGGEAFF	TRBJ1-1	TRBV5-6	TRBD1
TGTGCCATCAATCAGGGATCCGAGCAGTACTTC	CAINQGSEQYF	TRBJ2-7	TRBV10-3	NA
TGTGCCAGCAGCTTAGCAGGGGATGCCTACAATGAGCAGTTCTTC	CASSLAGDAYNEQFF	TRBJ2-1	TRBV7-9	NA
TGTGCCAGCAGCCAACAATCCGGGACTGCAGAGTCTTATGGCTACACCTTC	CASSQQSGTAESYGYTF	TRBJ1-2	TRBV7-8	NA